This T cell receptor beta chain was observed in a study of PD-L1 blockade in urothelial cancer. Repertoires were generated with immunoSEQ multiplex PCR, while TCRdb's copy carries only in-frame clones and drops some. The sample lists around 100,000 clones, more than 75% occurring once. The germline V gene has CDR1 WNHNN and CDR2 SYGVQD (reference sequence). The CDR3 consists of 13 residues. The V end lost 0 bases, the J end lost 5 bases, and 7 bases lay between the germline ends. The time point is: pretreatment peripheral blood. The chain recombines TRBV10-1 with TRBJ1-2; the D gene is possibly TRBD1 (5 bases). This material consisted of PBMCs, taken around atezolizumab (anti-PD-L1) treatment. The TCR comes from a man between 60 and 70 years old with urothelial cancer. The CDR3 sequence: CASSESTEYGYTF. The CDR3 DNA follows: TGCGCCAGCAGTGAGTCGACAGAATATGGCTACACCTTC.